The entry below describes one TCR beta chain. This sample is drawn from a study of blood T cell repertoires in COVID-19. At the level of the study: There were acute and convalescent COVID-19 samples, and they came from the United States, Italy and Spain. PBMCs, B-cell-depleted T cells, or T cells provided the cDNA or gDNA that made up the material.

The CDR3 has 15 residues. Trimming cost V 1 base and J 1 base, with 8 bases left between them. Germline CDR1 is SGHNT and CDR2 is YENEEA. Authors' processing steps: It was from reference gene primer amplification that nucleated cell counts were estimated. Using immunoSEQ multiplex PCR, the repertoire was profiled, and TCRdb retains in-frame clones only, with some absent. The D gene and trimming were derived from the DNA, and the V and J assignments and clone size from that table. The table records about 64,000 clones, more than 75% of them present only once. V gene TRBV11-3 combines with J gene TRBJ2-4; tentatively, D is TRBD2 (5 bases). This TCR derives from a human donor in a cohort sampled during active COVID-19. The sequencing sample was made of peripheral blood. CDR3 sequence reads: CASSLGLHAKNIQYF. The DNA of the CDR3 is TGTGCCAGCAGCTTAGGACTACATGCCAAAAACATTCAGTACTTC.